Each of the 24 T cell receptor beta chains below was sequenced from the same sample in a study of blood T cells in healthy people across ages. It was with a sample-barcoded 5' primer and a J-beta primer mix that a second PCR of roughly 7 to 12 cycles was run. TCRdb reanalysed the 5' RACE reads using MiXCR and keeps one entry per CDR3 protein. This sample carries 1.5 million to 2 million distinct CDR3 sequences, about 35% of them seen once, and the ten largest clones take about 10%. The sequencing input was blood. The origin of the receptors is a woman under 40 in good health.

The CDR3 nucleotides read TGTGCCATACCGGGGGAGAACTATGGCTACACCTTC. Protein sequence: CAIPGENYGYTF. The chain combines TRBV12-3 or TRBV12-4 with TRBJ1-2, with TRBD1 as a possible D gene (5 bases). The ends were cut back, 10 bases at V and 2 bases at J, with 11 bases in the middle. CDR3 length: 12 amino acids.

V usage is TRBV11-2 and J usage is TRBJ2-7; unclear D gene. The germline V gene encodes CDR1 SGHAT and CDR2 FQNNGV. V was pared by 0 bases and J by 5 bases, with 14 bases between. This CDR3 is built from 15 residues. CDR3 sequence: CASSLDKGSTHEQYF. The CDR3 DNA reads as TGTGCCAGCAGCTTAGATAAGGGATCCACCCACGAGCAGTACTTC.

The table lists this clonotype with a count of one. This chain uses TRBV20-1 with TRBJ2-5; no clear D gene. The CDR3 extends over 12 amino acids. The V gene's germline CDR1 is DFQATT and CDR2 SNEGSKA (reference sequence). V was trimmed by 5 bases and J by 0 bases, leaving 7 bases between them. This CDR3 reads CSARKDQETQYF. As DNA, the CDR3 is TGCAGTGCTCGGAAGGACCAAGAGACCCAGTACTTC.

This clonotype was seen more than once but under ten times. The chain carries TRBV27 and TRBJ2-1, with D possibly TRBD1 on 6 matching bases. V lost 0 bases and J lost 0, with 9 bases in between. Germline assignment: CDR1 MNHEY and CDR2 SMNVEV (reference sequence). This CDR3 spans 16 amino acids. CDR3 in DNA: TGTGCCAGCAGTTTATCGCAGGGGAGCTCCTACAATGAGCAGTTCTTC. Residues: CASSLSQGSSYNEQFF.

The J gene is TRBJ2-7, the V gene TRBV14; 8 bases match TRBD2. Germline CDR1 SGHDN, CDR2 FVKESK. Germline trimming cut 5 bases from V and 2 bases from J; bases unmatched to any gene: 8. The CDR3 has 15 amino acids. DNA for the CDR3: TGTGCCAGCAGCGAGGGACTAGAGGGCACCTACGAGCAGTACTTC. Translating it yields CASSEGLEGTYEQYF.

J is TRBJ2-1 and V is TRBV6-4; D is unresolved. Deletions cut 0 bases from V and 10 bases from J, with 7 bases between. The CDR3 has 12 residues. CDR1 is MRHNA and CDR2 is SNTAGT in the germline V gene. DNA of the CDR3: TGTGCCAGCAGTGACTCGACGGGCGAGCAGTTCTTC. This gives the protein CASSDSTGEQFF.

This clonotype was detected only a few times. V usage is TRBV10-2 and J usage is TRBJ2-6, with TRBD2 as a possible D gene (5 bases). Germline-derived CDR1 and CDR2 are WSHSY and SAAADI. Trimming took off 8 bases at V and 0 bases at J, with 14 bases between the two ends. The CDR3 length is 16 residues. The CDR3 sequence: CASRGSGYSGANVLTF. CDR3 nucleotides: TGCGCCAGCCGGGGATCCGGCTACTCTGGGGCCAACGTCCTGACTTTC.

V usage is TRBV12-3 or TRBV12-4 and J usage is TRBJ2-1, with D tentatively TRBD1 (6 bases). This CDR3 comprises 15 residues. V gave up 5 bases and J gave up 3 bases, with 14 bases separating them. The CDR3 loop is CASSPPGHNYNEQFF. DNA of the CDR3: TGTGCCAGCAGTCCTCCGGGACACAACTACAATGAGCAGTTCTTC.

This sequence joins TRBV10-3 and TRBJ1-5; tentative D call: TRBD1 (6 bases). Germline CDR1 reads ENHRY; CDR2 reads SYGVKD. V was clipped by 4 bases and J by 0 bases, with 10 bases between them. The CDR3 has 15 amino acids. The CDR3, as DNA: TGTGCCATCAGTGCCGAGACAGGTAGCAATCAGCCCCAGCATTTT. Protein: CAISAETGSNQPQHF.

This clonotype was recorded many times. The V call is TRBV7-3, the J call TRBJ2-6; D call uncertain. CDR1 is SGHTA and CDR2 is FQGTGA in the germline V gene. V shed 2 bases and J shed 2 bases, with 4 bases lying between them. The length of the CDR3 is 14 residues. The DNA for the CDR3 is TGTGCCAGCAGCTTATTACCTGGGGCCAACGTCCTGACTTTC. Protein sequence: CASSLLPGANVLTF. Together with reference TRBV7-3 and TRBJ2-6, the CDR3 gives the full variable domain: GAGVSQTPSNKVTEKGKYVELRCDPISGHTALYWYRQSLGQGPEFLIYFQGTGAADDSGLPNDRFFAVRPEGSVSTLKIQRTERGDSAVYLCASSLLPGANVLTFGAGSRLTVL.

V is TRBV12-3 or TRBV12-4 and J is TRBJ1-2, with 9 bases aligning to TRBD1. The CDR3 is 13 residues long. J lost 8 bases, V lost 6 bases, and 7 bases had no gene match. The CDR3 nucleotides read TGTGCCAGCAGCGTCGGGACAGGGAACGGCTACACCTTC. This gives the protein CASSVGTGNGYTF.

The sample holds a few counts of this clonotype. The chain recombines TRBV29-1 with TRBJ1-2, with a tentative D call TRBD1 (5 bases). Per the germline V gene, CDR1 is SQVTM and CDR2 is ANQGSEA. Trimming left V 8 bases short and J 6 bases short, with 19 bases between. The CDR3 sequence is 13 residues long. The CDR3 region is CSFPRGGAHGYTF. In DNA form, the CDR3 reads TGCAGCTTCCCTCGGGGAGGGGCCCATGGCTACACCTTC. The variable domain in full, completed from reference TRBV29-1 and TRBJ1-2, reads SAVISQKPSRDICQRGTSLTIQCQVDSQVTMMFWYRQQPGQSLTLIATANQGSEATYESGFVIDKFPISRPNLTFSTLTVSNMSPEDSSIYLCSFPRGGAHGYTFGSGTRLTVV.

This clonotype was observed a few times. V gene TRBV5-5 combines with J gene TRBJ1-2; 10 bases agree with TRBD1. This CDR3 region has 17 residues. CDR1 is SGHKS, CDR2 YYEKEE, per germline (reference sequence). The V and J ends lost 1 base and 3 bases, in that order; junction bases with no gene match: 9. The chain's CDR3 is CASSLRGVTGGDYGYTF. Written as DNA, the CDR3 is TGTGCCAGCAGCTTGCGGGGGGTGACAGGGGGCGACTATGGCTACACCTTC.

This clonotype turned up a few times. CDR3 in amino acids: CAWSAGVGTDTQYF. The CDR3 coding sequence is TGTGCCTGGAGTGCCGGGGTGGGCACAGATACGCAGTATTTT. The chain links TRBV30 to TRBJ2-3; possible D gene TRBD2, 5 bases. CDR3 length: 14 residues. Looked up from germline, CDR1 is GTSNPN and CDR2 is SVGIG (reference sequence). Trimming pared 1 base from V and 1 base from J, leaving 9 bases between.

This clonotype has a handful of counts. The chain links TRBV28 to TRBJ1-5, with unresolved D. This CDR3 has 14 residues. The germline V and J ends were trimmed by 7 bases and 0 bases, with 10 bases remaining between them. Germline V gives CDR1 MDHEN, CDR2 SYDVKM. The CDR3 region has the DNA TGTGCCAGCAAGGACGGCGTTAGCAATCAGCCCCAGCATTTT. Amino acids: CASKDGVSNQPQHF.

The rearrangement joins TRBV21-1 to TRBJ1-5; the D segment call TRBD1 is taken from the table without a DNA check. TRBV21-1 is a pseudogene. The CDR3 runs to 16 residues. CDR3 sequence: CASNKGDRFYHQPQHF. CDR3 nucleotide sequence: TGTGCCAGCAACAAAGGGGACAGGTTTTATCATCAGCCCCAGCATTTT.

The chain has TRBV7-2 and TRBJ1-2; 8 bases line up with TRBD1. The CDR3 totals 13 residues. The V gene's germline CDR1 is SGHTA and CDR2 FQGNSA. Trimming took 3 bases from V and 10 from J; bases not matched to a gene: 7. CDR3 amino acids: CASSLINRGVYTF. The CDR3 DNA reads as TGTGCCAGCAGCTTGATAAACAGGGGGGTCTACACCTTC.

The chain joins TRBV4-1 to TRBJ2-5; 9 bases fit TRBD2. Germline V gives CDR1 MGHRA, CDR2 YSYEKL. This CDR3 has 19 amino acids. V trimming: 4 bases; J trimming: 2 bases; junction bases outside the gene matches: 17. CDR3 loop: CASSLEGAGGSIIQETQYF. The CDR3 DNA reads TGCGCCAGCAGCCTCGAGGGAGCGGGAGGTTCGATAATTCAAGAGACCCAGTACTTC.

The chain carries TRBV9 and TRBJ1-2; TRBD1 is a possible D gene (5 bases). The CDR3 length is 15 residues. Trimming cost V 0 bases and J 5 bases, with 14 bases left between them. CDR1 and CDR2 from the germline V gene are SGDLS and YYNGEE. Here the CDR3 reads CASSVEGANLYGYTF. The CDR3, as DNA: TGTGCCAGCAGCGTAGAAGGGGCGAACCTATATGGCTACACCTTC.

For this clonotype: The junction and the germline gene differ at one end; a read error may be behind it. The chain combines TRBV9 with TRBJ2-1; perhaps D is TRBD1 or TRBD2 (6 bases each). The CDR3 runs 15 residues. Germline CDR1 SGDLS, CDR2 YYNGEE. The CDR3, as DNA: TGTGTCAGCAGCATACTAACGGGGGCCGATAATGAGCAGTTCTTC. Translation: CVSSILTGADNEQFF.

V gene TRBV5-8 combines with J gene TRBJ2-3; the match to TRBD1 covers 10 bases. The ends lost 5 bases at V and 2 bases at J; junction bases unmatched: 5. This CDR3 spans 15 amino acids. The germline CDR1 and CDR2 sequences are SGHTS and YDEGEE. The CDR3 protein is CASSWTGGDTDTQYF. The CDR3 region has the DNA TGTGCCAGCAGTTGGACAGGGGGAGACACAGATACGCAGTATTTT.

This clonotype was observed a handful of times. The V call is TRBV27, the J call TRBJ2-1; the D gene is possibly TRBD1 (6 bases). The CDR3 is made up of 15 amino acids. The germline CDR1 and CDR2 sequences are MNHEY and SMNVEV (reference sequence). V dropped 7 bases and J dropped 5 bases, with 18 bases sitting between them. DNA of the CDR3: TGTGCCAGCAATGAGGGGGAAGGTAAGAACAATGAGCAGTTCTTC. The encoded protein is CASNEGEGKNNEQFF.

This clonotype was recorded a few times. V and J are TRBV7-9 and TRBJ1-1; weak D call: TRBD1 (5 bases). CDR1 is SEHNR and CDR2 is FQNEAQ in the germline V gene (reference sequence). Trimming removed 2 bases at V and 1 base at J, with 14 bases between. The CDR3 is made up of 16 amino acids. CDR3 in amino acids: CASSLLPRGKNTEAFF. The CDR3 bases are TGTGCCAGCAGCTTACTACCCCGGGGGAAGAACACTGAAGCTTTCTTT.

The chain couples TRBV13 to TRBJ2-7; a weak D match, TRBD1 (6 bases). Trimming stripped 4 bases from V and 4 bases from J, with 20 bases between. CDR1 is PRHDT and CDR2 is FYEKMQ in the germline V gene (reference sequence). The CDR3 sequence is 16 residues long. CDR3 protein: CASSSTTYGTTYEQYF. The CDR3 coding sequence is TGTGCCAGCAGCTCAACGACCTACGGGACAACATACGAGCAGTACTTC.